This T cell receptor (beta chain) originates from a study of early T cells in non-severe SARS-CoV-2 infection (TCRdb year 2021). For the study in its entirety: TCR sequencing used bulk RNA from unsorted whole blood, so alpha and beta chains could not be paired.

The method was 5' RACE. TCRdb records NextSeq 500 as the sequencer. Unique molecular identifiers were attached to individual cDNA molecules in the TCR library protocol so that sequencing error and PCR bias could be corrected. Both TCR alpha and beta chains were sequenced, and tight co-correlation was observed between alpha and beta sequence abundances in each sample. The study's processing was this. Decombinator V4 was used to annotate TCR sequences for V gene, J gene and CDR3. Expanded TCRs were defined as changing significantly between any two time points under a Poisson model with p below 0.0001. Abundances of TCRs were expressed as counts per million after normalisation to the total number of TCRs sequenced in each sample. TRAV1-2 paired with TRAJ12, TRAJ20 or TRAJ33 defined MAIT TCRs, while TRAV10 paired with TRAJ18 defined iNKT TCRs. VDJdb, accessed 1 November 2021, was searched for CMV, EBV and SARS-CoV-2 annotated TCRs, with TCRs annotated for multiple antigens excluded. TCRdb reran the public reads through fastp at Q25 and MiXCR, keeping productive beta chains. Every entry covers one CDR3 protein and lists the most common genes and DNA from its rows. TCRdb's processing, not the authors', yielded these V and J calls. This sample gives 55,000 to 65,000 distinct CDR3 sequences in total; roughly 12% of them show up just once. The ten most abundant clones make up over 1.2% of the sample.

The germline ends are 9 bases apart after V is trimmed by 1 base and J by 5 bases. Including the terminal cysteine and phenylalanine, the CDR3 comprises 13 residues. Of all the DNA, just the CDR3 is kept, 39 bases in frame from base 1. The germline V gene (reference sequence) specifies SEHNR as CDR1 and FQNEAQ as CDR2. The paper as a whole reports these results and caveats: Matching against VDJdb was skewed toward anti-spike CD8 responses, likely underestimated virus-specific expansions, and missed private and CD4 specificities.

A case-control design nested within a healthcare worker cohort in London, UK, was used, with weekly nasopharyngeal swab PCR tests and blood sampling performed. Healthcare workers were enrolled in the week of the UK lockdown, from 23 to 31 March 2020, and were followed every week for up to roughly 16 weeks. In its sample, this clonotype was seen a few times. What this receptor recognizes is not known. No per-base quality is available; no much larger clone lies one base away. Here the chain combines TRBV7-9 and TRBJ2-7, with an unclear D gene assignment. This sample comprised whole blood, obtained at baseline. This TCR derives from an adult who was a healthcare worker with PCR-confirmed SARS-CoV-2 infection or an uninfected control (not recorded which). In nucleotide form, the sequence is TGTGCCAGCAGCTTAGATCCCTCAAACGAGCAGTACTTC. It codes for CASSLDPSNEQYF.